A single sample gave rise to the 30 T cell receptor beta chains below, sequenced in a study of cytomegalovirus exposure and HLA in healthy donors. The study ran its PCR with 60 Vbeta and 13 Jbeta primers. Only in-frame clones appear in the TCRdb table, and some are missing; sequencing was by immunoSEQ multiplex PCR. This table holds roughly 180,000 clones, approximately 9.5% found once. The sample taken for sequencing was PBMCs. These receptors all stem from a woman in her twenties or thirties in good health and CMV-seropositive.

This clone was detected only a few times. The chain combines TRBV11-2 with TRBJ2-1; 7 bases align to TRBD2. This CDR3 has 15 amino acids. Germline trimming cut 5 bases from V and 5 bases from J; bases unmatched to any gene: 9. The germline V gene has CDR1 SGHAT and CDR2 FQNNGV. This CDR3 is CASSTTGLPDNEQFF. CDR3 in DNA: TGTGCCAGCAGCACGACGGGACTACCTGACAATGAGCAGTTCTTC.

Only a few counts were recorded for this clone. V gene TRBV7-9 combines with J gene TRBJ2-3; 13 bases map to TRBD2. Looked up from germline, CDR1 is SEHNR and CDR2 is FQNEAQ (reference sequence). This CDR3 contains 16 residues. Germline trimming cut 7 bases from V and 6 bases from J; bases unmatched to any gene: 10. The CDR3 coding sequence is TGTGCCAGCACCCTAAGCGGGACTAGCGGGGCGGATACGCAGTATTTT. As protein: CASTLSGTSGADTQYF. Full variable domain (rest looked up from reference TRBV7-9 and TRBJ2-3): DTGVSQNPRHKITKRGQNVTFRCDPISEHNRLYWYRQTLGQGPEFLTYFQNEAQLEKSRLLSDRFSAERPKGSFSTLEIQRTEQGDSAMYLCASTLSGTSGADTQYFGPGTRLTVL.

About this clone: At one of its ends the junction is not consistent with the germline gene, which may arise from a read error. This chain links TRBV14 with TRBJ2-2; D perhaps matches TRBD2 (6 bases). Germline loops: CDR1 SGHDN, CDR2 FVKESK. The CDR3 is 14 residues long. CDR3 sequence reads: CASSQVSGTGGLFF. DNA for the CDR3: TGTGCCAGCAGCCAAGTTTCCGGCACCGGGGGGCTGTTTTTT.

This clone was detected only a few times. The chain links TRBV11-2 to TRBJ2-5, with 10 bases matching TRBD1. Trimming removed 1 base from V and 5 bases from J; junction bases left unmatched: 4. Germline CDR1 SGHAT, CDR2 FQNNGV. The CDR3 length is 15 residues. Here the CDR3 reads CASSLGGQGRETQYF. The CDR3 bases are TGTGCCAGCAGCTTAGGGGGACAGGGGAGGGAGACCCAGTACTTC.

This rearrangement joins TRBV23-1 to TRBJ1-4; possible D gene TRBD1, 5 bases. TRBV23-1 is given ORF status, its function remaining uncertain. The ends were cut back, 0 bases at V and 2 bases at J, with 19 bases in the middle. This CDR3 has 19 amino acids. CDR3 DNA sequence: TGCGCCAGCAGTCAATCGGGGGGTCTAGGGGTTGTGACTAATGAAAAACTGTTTTTT. Translation: CASSQSGGLGVVTNEKLFF.

V and J are TRBV5-4 and TRBJ2-7; 8 nucleotides agree with TRBD2. The CDR3 contains 12 residues. Per germline, CDR1 SGHNT and CDR2 YYREEE (reference sequence). V gave up 6 bases and J gave up 3 bases; unmatched junction bases: 2. Here the CDR3 DNA reads TGTGCCAGCAATCTAGCGGGCTACGAGCAGTACTTC. Its protein is CASNLAGYEQYF.

This clone was counted between two and nine times. The V call is TRBV6-5, the J call TRBJ2-1; a possible D gene is TRBD2 (6 bases). CDR1 and CDR2 (germline): MNHEY, SVGAGI. The CDR3 consists of 14 residues. Trimming pared 6 bases from V and 5 bases from J, leaving 14 bases between. CDR3: CASRGLMGHNEQFF. The CDR3 nucleotides are TGTGCCAGCAGGGGACTCATGGGTCACAATGAGCAGTTCTTC.

CDR3 nucleotide sequence: TGTGCCAGCAGCTCTCGACTAGCGGGAGGGCCAGAGACCCAGTACTTC. This encodes CASSSRLAGGPETQYF. This rearrangement joins TRBV21-1 to TRBJ2-5; no check of the table's D call, TRBD2, against the DNA was made. TRBV21-1 represents a pseudogene. The CDR3 is 16 amino acids.

The chain couples TRBV15 to TRBJ1-2; the D gene is possibly TRBD1 (6 bases). Germline-derived CDR1 and CDR2 are LNHNV and YYDKDF (reference sequence). This CDR3 region has 15 residues. Trimming removed 0 bases at V and 8 bases at J, with 16 bases between. The CDR3 loop is CATSRDRATGGGYTF. The CDR3 bases are TGTGCCACCAGCAGAGATCGGGCGACAGGCGGAGGCTACACCTTC.

There are a few counts of this clone. This chain connects TRBV9 to TRBJ2-7, with 9 bases aligning to TRBD1. The CDR3 runs to 14 residues. In germline, CDR1 is SGDLS, CDR2 YYNGEE. The trim removed 1 base at V and 5 bases at J, leaving 4 bases unmatched. The CDR3 loop reads CASSVTGGPNEQYF. The CDR3 region has the DNA TGTGCCAGCAGCGTAACAGGGGGCCCCAACGAGCAGTACTTC.

This clone has just a few counts. The chain has TRBV7-9 and TRBJ2-5; the D gene is possibly TRBD1 (6 bases). V lost 5 bases to trimming and J lost 0 bases, with 13 bases between them. The CDR3 consists of 15 residues. The germline V gene has CDR1 SEHNR and CDR2 FQNEAQ (reference sequence). The CDR3 loop is CASSPPGHYQETQYF. The CDR3 DNA sequence: TGTGCCAGCAGCCCGCCGGGACACTACCAAGAGACCCAGTACTTC.

J is TRBJ2-3 and V is TRBV6-5; D may be TRBD2 (6 bases). Per the germline V gene, CDR1 is MNHEY and CDR2 is SVGAGI. This CDR3 is 15 amino acids long. V shed 8 bases and J shed 3 bases, with 18 bases lying between them. This chain's CDR3 is CASSPGGLTTDTQYF. The CDR3 DNA sequence: TGTGCCAGCTCCCCCGGGGGACTCACGACAGATACGCAGTATTTT.

This clone has only a few counts. The chain carries TRBV7-9 and TRBJ2-1, with TRBD1 matching over 8 bases. V lost 5 bases, J lost 6 bases, and 9 bases stayed unmatched. The CDR3 totals 15 residues. Germline V gives CDR1 SEHNR, CDR2 FQNEAQ (reference sequence). CDR3 nucleotide sequence: TGTGCCAGCAGCCTAGGCCAGGGGGCGGTCAATGAGCAGTTCTTC. Translated, it gives CASSLGQGAVNEQFF. The whole variable domain, filled in from reference TRBV7-9 and TRBJ2-1, reads DTGVSQNPRHKITKRGQNVTFRCDPISEHNRLYWYRQTLGQGPEFLTYFQNEAQLEKSRLLSDRFSAERPKGSFSTLEIQRTEQGDSAMYLCASSLGQGAVNEQFFGPGTRLTVL.

This clone was counted only a few times. The chain recombines TRBV30 with TRBJ2-1, with a possible D match to TRBD1 (6 bases). This CDR3 has 14 residues. The V gene's germline CDR1 is GTSNPN and CDR2 SVGIG (reference sequence). Trimming shortened V by 0 bases and J by 9 bases, and 15 bases separated the two germline ends. CDR3 sequence reads: CAWSVRTAFAEQFF. CDR3 in DNA: TGTGCCTGGAGTGTAAGGACAGCCTTCGCTGAGCAGTTCTTC.

The chain recombines TRBV19 with TRBJ1-2; TRBD1 matches at 7 bases. Germline CDR1 and CDR2: LNHDA and SQIVND (reference sequence). V trimming: 7 bases; J trimming: 7 bases; junction bases outside the gene matches: 15. The CDR3 spans 15 residues. CDR3 nucleotides: TGTGCCAGTACCCCGTTGCAGACAGGGAGGAGTGGCTACACCTTC. Protein sequence: CASTPLQTGRSGYTF.

V is TRBV18 and J is TRBJ1-4; weak D call: TRBD1 (6 bases). Trimming took off 4 bases at V and 5 bases at J, with 11 bases between the two ends. This CDR3 is built from 14 residues. Germline V gene data show CDR1 as KGHSH and CDR2 as LQKENI. As DNA, the CDR3 is TGTGCCAGCTCACGCGGACAGCTCAATGAAAAACTGTTTTTT. It is translated as CASSRGQLNEKLFF.

This clone was found a few times. This chain uses TRBV6-5 with TRBJ1-6, with 8 bases aligning to TRBD1. From germline, CDR1 is MNHEY and CDR2 SVGAGI. This CDR3 has 16 residues. The trim removed 0 bases at V and 6 bases at J, leaving 4 bases unmatched. The CDR3 region has the DNA TGTGCCAGCAGTTACTCAGCAGGGGGCTTTAATTCACCCCTCCACTTT. This encodes CASSYSAGGFNSPLHF.

The count of this clone is one. The genes are TRBV2 and TRBJ2-1, with D tentatively TRBD2 (7 bases). This CDR3 has 12 residues. V was pared by 4 bases and J by 12 bases, with 13 bases between. Germline CDR1 SNHLY, CDR2 FYNNEI. In nucleotides, the CDR3 is TGTGCCAGCAGTGGGGGGGGGCCCCTGCAGTTCTTC. Translated, it gives CASSGGGPLQFF.

The table lists this clone with a few counts. The chain employs TRBV5-1 and TRBJ2-5, with TRBD1 matching 7 bases. The J call may not be correct, given that the DNA end is closer to TRBJ2-7. The CDR3 loop spans 15 amino acids. Germline values: CDR1 SGHRS, CDR2 YFSETQ. The CDR3 DNA sequence: TGCGCCAGCAGCCCATCCGGGACAGCAACCTACGAGCAGTACTTC. This encodes CASSPSGTATYEQYF.

In its sample, this clone was seen a few times. The chain uses TRBV29-1 and TRBJ2-5; perhaps TRBD1 as D (5 bases). CDR1 SQVTM and CDR2 ANQGSEA come from the germline V gene. V dropped 3 bases and J dropped 0 bases, with 11 bases sitting between them. The length of the CDR3 is 14 residues. The CDR3: CSVDSRADQETQYF. For the CDR3, the DNA is TGCAGCGTTGATTCCAGGGCTGACCAAGAGACCCAGTACTTC.

The rearrangement links TRBV2 to TRBJ2-7; TRBD1 agrees at 9 bases. The CDR3 totals 15 residues. V was pared by 6 bases and J by 2 bases, with 8 bases of the junction left unmatched. Germline V gives CDR1 SNHLY, CDR2 FYNNEI. The CDR3: CASRDKGQGPYEQYF. CDR3 nucleotides: TGTGCCAGCAGGGACAAGGGACAGGGACCCTACGAGCAGTACTTC.

The genes are TRBV11-3 and TRBJ2-1; 9 bases fit TRBD2. This CDR3 contains 15 residues. Germline loops: CDR1 SGHNT, CDR2 YENEEA. V gave up 1 base and J gave up 3 bases; unmatched junction bases: 1. CDR3 coding DNA: TGTGCCAGCAGCTTAGGACTAGCGGACTACAATGAGCAGTTCTTC. The encoded protein is CASSLGLADYNEQFF.

The chain combines TRBV29-1 with TRBJ2-2, with 7 bases lining up with TRBD1. This CDR3 is built from 14 residues. The junction had 6 bases not matched to a gene; V was cut back by 7 bases and J by 1 base. CDR1 is SQVTM and CDR2 is ANQGSEA in the germline V gene. DNA of the CDR3: TGCAGCGCCAGACAGGGAAAGAACACCGGGGAGCTGTTTTTT. It encodes CSARQGKNTGELFF.

J is TRBJ2-2 and V is TRBV6-6; TRBD2 is a possible D gene (6 bases). V was clipped by 7 bases and J by 9 bases, with 21 bases between them. The CDR3 covers 15 residues. The germline gives CDR1 MNHNY, CDR2 SVGAGI (reference sequence). CDR3 sequence reads: CASTEGTSLGRELFF. As DNA, the CDR3 is TGTGCCAGCACCGAGGGGACTTCGCTTGGCAGGGAGCTGTTTTTT.

The chain combines TRBV29-1 with TRBJ1-2; 9 bases line up with TRBD1. The CDR3 consists of 15 residues. With 6 bases clipped from V and 4 bases from J, the junction kept 12 bases outside the gene matches. CDR1 is SQVTM and CDR2 is ANQGSEA in the germline V gene. The CDR3 sequence: CSVLKPGQGIYGYTF. CDR3 nucleotides: TGCAGCGTACTTAAACCGGGACAGGGAATCTATGGCTACACCTTC.

The J gene is TRBJ2-7, the V gene TRBV11-2; 10 bases are shared with TRBD2. Trimming at V came to 5 bases and at J to 6 bases, leaving 13 bases not matched to a gene. The CDR3 loop spans 16 amino acids. Germline V gene sequence: CDR1 SGHAT, CDR2 FQNNGV. The CDR3 sequence: CASSLLGASGRSEQYF. The DNA of the CDR3 is TGTGCCAGCAGCCTATTAGGGGCTAGCGGGAGATCCGAGCAGTACTTC.

The chain joins TRBV6-6 to TRBJ1-6; TRBD1 might be the D (6 bases). V was trimmed by 0 bases and J by 9 bases, leaving 12 bases between them. From germline, CDR1 is MNHNY and CDR2 SVGAGI (reference sequence). The CDR3 has 15 amino acids. This chain's CDR3 is CASSYSRQGSSPLHF. The CDR3 bases are TGTGCCAGCAGTTACTCCCGGCAGGGGAGTTCACCCCTCCACTTT.

This sequence joins TRBV15 and TRBJ1-4; unclear D gene. The V and J ends lost 8 bases and 0 bases respectively, with 10 bases between them. The CDR3 sequence is 14 residues long. Looked up from germline, CDR1 is LNHNV and CDR2 is YYDKDF (reference sequence). The DNA for the CDR3 is TGTGCCACCGGAGGGTGGGCAACTAATGAAAAACTGTTTTTT. This sequence encodes CATGGWATNEKLFF. The full variable domain, its missing parts supplied by reference TRBV15 and TRBJ1-4, is DAMVIQNPRYQVTQFGKPVTLSCSQTLNHNVMYWYQQKSSQAPKLLFHYYDKDFNNEADTPDNFQSRRPNTSFCFLDIRSPGLGDTAMYLCATGGWATNEKLFFGSGTQLSVL.

This clone occurred a few times. The chain uses TRBV18 and TRBJ1-3; 7 nucleotides agree with TRBD1. Germline values: CDR1 KGHSH, CDR2 LQKENI. V was clipped by 3 bases and J by 7 bases; unmatched bases: 9. The CDR3 spans 15 residues. CDR3 amino acids: CASSPGLRGGNTIYF. The CDR3 coding sequence is TGTGCCAGCTCACCGGGCCTGAGAGGGGGCAACACCATATATTTT. Looking up the rest from reference TRBV18 and TRBJ1-3 gives the full variable domain: NAGVMQNPRHLVRRRGQEARLRCSPMKGHSHVYWYRQLPEEGLKFMVYLQKENIIDESGMPKERFSAEFPKEGPSILRIQQVVRGDSAAYFCASSPGLRGGNTIYFGEGSWLTVV.

This clone has just a few counts. This chain uses TRBV7-3 with TRBJ2-1; 14 bases line up with TRBD2. Trimming cost V 5 bases and J 5 bases; bases outside gene matches: 11. The CDR3 extends over 18 amino acids. In germline, CDR1 is SGHTA, CDR2 FQGTGA. The DNA for the CDR3 is TGTGCCAGCAGCCTAATGGGGACTAGCGGGAGATATGACAATGAGCAGTTCTTC. It translates to CASSLMGTSGRYDNEQFF.